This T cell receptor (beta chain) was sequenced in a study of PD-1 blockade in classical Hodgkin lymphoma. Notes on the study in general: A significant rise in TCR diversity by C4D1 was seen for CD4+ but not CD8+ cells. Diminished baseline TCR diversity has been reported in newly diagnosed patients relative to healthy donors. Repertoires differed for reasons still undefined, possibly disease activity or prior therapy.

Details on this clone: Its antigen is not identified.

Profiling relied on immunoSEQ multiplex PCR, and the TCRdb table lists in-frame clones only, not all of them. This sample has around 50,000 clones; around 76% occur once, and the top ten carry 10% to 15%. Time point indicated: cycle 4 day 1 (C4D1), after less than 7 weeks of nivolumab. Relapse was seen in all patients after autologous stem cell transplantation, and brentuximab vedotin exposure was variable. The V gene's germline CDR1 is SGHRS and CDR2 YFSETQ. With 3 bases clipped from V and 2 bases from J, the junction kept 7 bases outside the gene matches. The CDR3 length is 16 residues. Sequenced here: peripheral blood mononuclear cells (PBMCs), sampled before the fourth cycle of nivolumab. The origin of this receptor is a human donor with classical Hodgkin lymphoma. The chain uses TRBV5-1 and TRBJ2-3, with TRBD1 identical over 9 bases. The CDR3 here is CASSSLGTGSTDTQYF. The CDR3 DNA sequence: TGCGCCAGCAGCTCCCTCGGGACAGGGTCCACAGATACGCAGTATTTT.